This T cell receptor (beta chain) is from a study of glioma-infiltrating T cells after dendritic cell vaccination. Study-level results: Few patients contributed both blood and tumor specimens.

This clone was detected once. The antigen is not known. The immunoSEQ assay amplified TCRB CDR3 from up to roughly 2 ug DNA. The PCR used 60 V beta and 13 J beta primers. Clones were sequenced by immunoSEQ multiplex PCR, and TCRdb holds only the in-frame ones, with some missing. The sample records over 80,000 clones, over 75% being singletons. The time point: after dendritic cell vaccination, including at tumor progression/relapse. PBMC were collected before vaccination, two weeks after the third vaccination, and at progression. The CDR3 loop spans 17 amino acids. Germline CDR1 and CDR2: LNHDA and SQIVND (reference sequence). Between the trimmed V and J ends, which lost 5 bases and 1 base, there was a span of 20 bases.

V usage is TRBV19 and J usage is TRBJ1-2; a possible D gene is TRBD1 (5 bases). Material: blood, obtained after dendritic cell vaccination. This TCR was sampled from a human donor with glioblastoma. CDR3 protein: CASSGRGLPSINYGYTF. For the CDR3, the DNA is TGTGCCAGTAGTGGGAGGGGACTACCTTCAATTAACTATGGCTACACCTTC. The whole variable domain, remainder taken from reference TRBV19 and TRBJ1-2, is DGGITQSPKYLFRKEGQNVTLSCEQNLNHDAMYWYRQDPGQGLRLIYYSQIVNDFQKGDIAEGYSVSREKKESFPLTVTSAQKNPTAFYLCASSGRGLPSINYGYTFGSGTRLTVV.